This TCR beta chain was identified during a study of cytotoxic CD8 clonotypes in ibrutinib-treated CLL. As for the study in general: Mean productive templates were around 260,000; mean productive rearrangements were roughly 100,000. Study-level results: Clonality at baseline surpassed age-matched healthy donors and tracked circulating CD8+ T-cell counts. Clonality went up at ibrutinib response and then declined back toward baseline at progression.

A note on this clone: The antigen remains undetermined.

The data were produced by immunoSEQ multiplex PCR, yet TCRdb's version contains in-frame clones alone and is incomplete. The sample lists over 100,000 clones; approximately 85% were seen once. The CDR3 sequence is 15 residues long. V shed 1 base and J shed 8 bases, with 14 bases lying between them. The V gene's germline CDR1 is SGHAT and CDR2 FQNNGV. Sequenced here: PBMCs, sampled after 24 months of ibrutinib treatment. The sequence came from a human donor with chronic lymphocytic leukemia. The chain links TRBV11-2 to TRBJ2-2; D perhaps matches TRBD2 (5 bases). CDR3 region: CASSLVRPTGGELFF. CDR3 sequence (DNA): TGTGCCAGCAGCTTAGTTCGCCCCACGGGAGGGGAGCTGTTTTTT.